The present TCR beta chain was sequenced within a study of cytomegalovirus exposure and HLA in healthy donors. 60 Vbeta and 13 Jbeta primers were used in PCR. Profiled with immunoSEQ multiplex PCR; TCRdb holds only in-frame clones, not every one. The sample holds under 150,000 clones, roughly 79% seen once. The CDR3 contains 15 residues. V dropped 4 bases and J dropped 7; count of bases not matched to a gene: 10. Germline CDR1 is MDHEN and CDR2 is SYDVKM. What was sequenced was PBMCs. The chain couples TRBV28 to TRBJ1-1; 9 bases line up with TRBD1. The clonotype was recovered from a man between 18 and 35 years old in good health and CMV-seronegative. DNA for the CDR3: TGTGCCAGCAGTTCATTGACAGGGGGTACGGGTGAAGCTTTCTTT. This translates into CASSSLTGGTGEAFF.